These 19 T cell receptor beta chains came from one sample sequenced in a study of shared clonotypes between healthy human individuals. Measured with immunoSEQ multiplex PCR; TCRdb has only the in-frame clones, and not every one. The table has fewer than 1.8 million clones, just under 99% seen once. The source material was naive CD4+ T cells sorted from blood. Subset reported: CD45RA+ positively selected. Every receptor here comes from a man aged 25 to 40 in good health.

The rearrangement links TRBV5-1 to TRBJ2-1; TRBD2 matches 14 bases. With 4 bases clipped from V and 8 bases from J, the junction kept 8 bases outside the gene matches. The CDR3 has 16 residues. In germline, CDR1 is SGHRS, CDR2 YFSETQ. DNA of the CDR3: TGCGCCAGCAGCGGGACTAGCGGGAGTCACCGGGATGAGCAGTTCTTC. Its translation: CASSGTSGSHRDEQFF.

The chain links TRBV5-1 to TRBJ1-3; TRBD1 agrees at 7 bases. The length of the CDR3 is 17 residues. After removal of 0 bases from V and 0 bases from J, the junction contained 6 bases not matched to a gene. The germline V gene encodes CDR1 SGHRS and CDR2 YFSETQ. CDR3 sequence: CASSLGRTGLSGNTIYF. The DNA of the CDR3 is TGCGCCAGCAGCTTGGGTCGGACAGGCCTCTCTGGAAACACCATATATTTT.

This chain joins TRBV6-1 and TRBJ1-4; TRBD1 aligns across 9 bases. Trimming took 8 bases from V and 9 from J; bases not matched to a gene: 7. The CDR3 consists of 13 residues. CDR1 and CDR2 (germline): MNHNS, SASEGT. The CDR3 nucleotides read TGTGCCAGCTCCGGGACAGGGCATCAAAAACTGTTTTTT. The encoded protein is CASSGTGHQKLFF.

CDR3 coding DNA: TGCGCCAGCAGCCAGGTTGGAAAGGGGCGAGGCCGAACGGACGGCTACACCTTC. It specifies CASSQVGKGRGRTDGYTF. V is TRBV4-1 and J is TRBJ1-2, with D perhaps matching TRBD1 (5 bases). Germline CDR1 is MGHRA and CDR2 is YSYEKL. V lost 3 bases and J lost 8, with 28 bases in between. The CDR3 length is 18 residues.

The genes are TRBV29-1 and TRBJ2-7, with D tentatively TRBD2 (6 bases). The ends were cut back, 7 bases at V and 0 bases at J, with 13 bases in the middle. The germline gives CDR1 SQVTM, CDR2 ANQGSEA. CDR3 length: 13 residues. The CDR3 coding sequence is TGCAGCGCCGGGACTTCGCACTCCTACGAGCAGTACTTC. It specifies CSAGTSHSYEQYF.

The chain employs TRBV20-1 and TRBJ2-7; 7 positions agree with TRBD1. V shed 7 bases and J 7 bases; nucleotides not matched to a gene: 7. CDR1 and CDR2 (germline): DFQATT, SNEGSKA (reference sequence). The CDR3 has 11 amino acids. The CDR3 protein is CSGQGLGEQYF. CDR3 coding DNA: TGCAGTGGACAGGGATTAGGAGAGCAGTACTTC.

V gene TRBV18 combines with J gene TRBJ2-3; tentatively, D is TRBD1 (6 bases). The CDR3 is 14 residues long. Germline V gene data show CDR1 as KGHSH and CDR2 as LQKENI. The ends were cut back, 6 bases at V and 3 bases at J, with 13 bases in the middle. CDR3 sequence: CASSPSGQTDTQYF. In DNA form, the CDR3 reads TGTGCCAGCTCCCCCAGCGGACAGACAGATACGCAGTATTTT.

Details on this clone: The sample holds other DNA sequences that translate to the same CDR3. The J gene is TRBJ2-2, the V gene TRBV10-3; the D is unclear. The germline gives CDR1 ENHRY, CDR2 SYGVKD. The CDR3 totals 11 residues. Trimming stripped 6 bases from V and 1 base from J, with 0 bases between. For the CDR3, the DNA is TGTGCCATCAGGAACACCGGGGAGCTGTTTTTT. Protein sequence: CAIRNTGELFF.

The V gene is TRBV5-1, the J gene TRBJ1-2; D may be TRBD1 (5 bases). Germline loops: CDR1 SGHRS, CDR2 YFSETQ. V was trimmed by 7 bases and J by 7 bases, leaving 26 bases between them. The CDR3 runs to 16 residues. CDR3 sequence: CASSPFPGRKQGGYTF. The CDR3 DNA reads TGCGCCAGCTCCCCGTTCCCGGGACGCAAGCAGGGTGGCTACACCTTC.

The count of this clone is one. The chain couples TRBV5-1 to TRBJ2-7; TRBD1 matches at 10 bases. Per the germline V gene, CDR1 is SGHRS and CDR2 is YFSETQ. This CDR3 spans 16 amino acids. V gave up 4 bases and J gave up 3 bases; unmatched junction bases: 10. The CDR3 nucleotides are TGCGCCAGCAGCCCATTTGACAGGGGGCTTCTCTACGAGCAGTACTTC. Translating it yields CASSPFDRGLLYEQYF.

The V call is TRBV6-1, the J call TRBJ1-5, with TRBD1 matching 7 bases. V lost 1 base to trimming and J lost 0 bases; unmatched junction nucleotides: 9. The V gene's germline CDR1 is MNHNS and CDR2 SASEGT. CDR3 size: 18 residues. The CDR3 is CASSEGVGQIYSNQPQHF. The CDR3 DNA follows: TGTGCCAGCAGTGAAGGGGTGGGACAGATCTATAGCAATCAGCCCCAGCATTTT.

The chain has TRBV7-8 and TRBJ2-1, with 8 bases that match TRBD2. This CDR3 is 18 amino acids long. CDR1 is SGHVS, CDR2 FQNEAQ, per germline. The junction had 13 bases not matched to a gene; V was cut back by 1 base and J by 5 bases. CDR3 protein: CASSLVVGMGSGNNEQFF. The CDR3 coding sequence is TGTGCCAGCAGCTTAGTCGTGGGTATGGGTAGCGGGAACAATGAGCAGTTCTTC.

The chain employs TRBV2 and TRBJ1-4; TRBD1 is a possible D gene (5 bases). Per germline, CDR1 SNHLY and CDR2 FYNNEI. CDR3 length: 12 amino acids. The ends were cut back, 9 bases at V and 10 bases at J, with 15 bases in the middle. The chain's CDR3 is CASRGTLGKLFF. In DNA form, the CDR3 reads TGTGCCAGTAGAGGGACCTTGGGAAAACTGTTTTTT.

This chain joins TRBV11-3 and TRBJ2-1, with 9 bases aligning to TRBD2. The CDR3 is made up of 15 amino acids. From germline, CDR1 is SGHNT and CDR2 YENEEA. The junction had 6 bases not matched to a gene; V was cut back by 4 bases and J by 5 bases. The CDR3, as DNA: TGTGCCAGCAGCTGGTCTAGCGGGGCAAACAATGAGCAGTTCTTC. This translates into CASSWSSGANNEQFF. The variable domain in full, completed from reference TRBV11-3 and TRBJ2-1, reads EAGVVQSPRYKIIEKKQPVAFWCNPISGHNTLYWYLQNLGQGPELLIRYENEEAVDDSQLPKDRFSAERLKGVDSTLKIQPAELGDSAVYLCASSWSSGANNEQFFGPGTRLTVL.

This clone was seen a single time. This sequence joins TRBV19 and TRBJ2-7; 7 bases are a match to TRBD1. CDR1 LNHDA and CDR2 SQIVND come from the germline V gene (reference sequence). The CDR3 is made up of 15 amino acids. Unmatched junction bases numbered 8, after V lost 4 bases and J lost 2 bases. The CDR3 bases are TGTGCCAGTAGTACCGAGGGGGCGAGGACCTACGAGCAGTACTTC. Protein: CASSTEGARTYEQYF.

Here the CDR3 DNA reads TGTGCCAGCACCCCACGACAGGGAGAGGAAGCTTTCTTT. Translation: CASTPRQGEEAFF. The chain employs TRBV6-5 and TRBJ1-1; TRBD1 agrees at 7 bases. The CDR3 contains 13 residues. V was pared by 7 bases and J by 8 bases, with 10 bases of the junction left unmatched. Looked up from germline, CDR1 is MNHEY and CDR2 is SVGAGI.

The V call is TRBV7-9, the J call TRBJ2-7, with a tentative D call TRBD1 (6 bases). Trimming left V 5 bases short and J 2 bases short, with 10 bases between. The CDR3 runs 13 residues. Germline CDR1 SEHNR, CDR2 FQNEAQ (reference sequence). The CDR3 is CASSPGHTYEQYF. CDR3 DNA: TGTGCCAGCAGCCCGGGACACACCTACGAGCAGTACTTC.

The V gene is TRBV28, the J gene TRBJ2-2; D might be TRBD2 (6 bases). Per germline, CDR1 MDHEN and CDR2 SYDVKM. The CDR3 consists of 16 residues. Trimming took off 6 bases at V and 6 bases at J, with 20 bases between the two ends. The CDR3 region is CASRVRDSLSSGELFF. As DNA, the CDR3 is TGTGCCAGCAGGGTCCGGGACTCCCTTTCGTCCGGGGAGCTGTTTTTT.

The chain recombines TRBV5-1 with TRBJ1-3; the D is unclear. Trimming left V 0 bases short and J 1 base short, with 8 bases between. Germline V gene data show CDR1 as SGHRS and CDR2 as YFSETQ. The CDR3 has 15 residues. CDR3 sequence reads: CASSLAVGSGNTIYF. The CDR3 region has the DNA TGCGCCAGCAGCTTGGCCGTGGGATCTGGAAACACCATATATTTT.